A single T cell receptor (beta chain) is shown here with its context. The antigen is not known. This entry comes from a study of CD8+CD57+ T cells in acquired aplastic anemia. Looking at the study overall: The DNA of sorted CD4+ and CD8+ cells averaged 3.2 ug. Study-wide results and limits: The number of CD8+ CDR3 sequences shared by patients and controls was around 30. Between patients and controls, CD8+ Simpson's diversity did not vary significantly.

Researchers used genomic DNA as the template to profile TCR beta VDJ and CDR3. TCRdb analysed the reads with MiXCR anew, one entry per CDR3 protein. The sample shows 250,000 to 350,000 distinct CDR3 sequences, 45% to 70% of them seen only once. The source is a human donor with severe aplastic anemia or a healthy control (not recorded which). Specimen: sorted CD4+, CD8+, or CD8+CD57+ T cells (not recorded which) from PBMCs.

CDR3 region: CASSMRGVTEAFF. CDR3 nucleotides: TGTGCCAGTAGTATGAGGGGGGTCACTGAAGCTTTCTTT. J is TRBJ1-1 and V is TRBV19; perhaps TRBD1 as D (6 bases). Looked up from germline, CDR1 is LNHDA and CDR2 is SQIVND (reference sequence). V dropped 3 bases and J dropped 4 bases, with 9 bases sitting between them. The CDR3 is 13 amino acids.